This T cell receptor (beta chain) was recorded in a study of regulatory T cells in long-lasting Graves disease. Study-level findings and limits: Clonotypes that were public and shared totalled a few thousand in persistent patients versus roughly 1,000 in new patients. The small sample size may have reduced accuracy.

V shed 3 bases and J 5 bases; nucleotides not matched to a gene: 14. The CDR3 consists of 17 residues. Germline CDR1 MGHRA, CDR2 YSYEKL. Construction of TCR beta libraries relied on iRepertoire HTBI primers and on Arm-PCR targeting CDR3 regions. TCRdb reprocessed the multiplex PCR reads with MiXCR, giving one entry per CDR3 protein. Seen here are about 470,000 distinct CDR3 sequences, 20% to 25% observed once, and the top ten hold 7% to 10%. The time point was: persistent/refractory GD, antithyroid drugs over 5 years with positive TRAb. Scientists built the TCR library using RNA that was extracted from PBMCs. Collection of peripheral blood (approximately 9 milliliters) was done using EDTA tubes. This clonotype showed up just a few times. The target antigen is unknown.

The sequence derives from a female donor with Graves disease. Material: peripheral blood mononuclear cells (PBMCs), obtained when the disease was refractory, from a patient treated with antithyroid drugs. The chain uses TRBV4-1 and TRBJ2-5; the match to TRBD1 covers 8 bases. CDR3 amino acids: CASSHLPTGAGGETQYF. CDR3 coding DNA: TGCGCCAGCAGCCACCTTCCGACAGGGGCGGGCGGTGAGACCCAGTACTTC.